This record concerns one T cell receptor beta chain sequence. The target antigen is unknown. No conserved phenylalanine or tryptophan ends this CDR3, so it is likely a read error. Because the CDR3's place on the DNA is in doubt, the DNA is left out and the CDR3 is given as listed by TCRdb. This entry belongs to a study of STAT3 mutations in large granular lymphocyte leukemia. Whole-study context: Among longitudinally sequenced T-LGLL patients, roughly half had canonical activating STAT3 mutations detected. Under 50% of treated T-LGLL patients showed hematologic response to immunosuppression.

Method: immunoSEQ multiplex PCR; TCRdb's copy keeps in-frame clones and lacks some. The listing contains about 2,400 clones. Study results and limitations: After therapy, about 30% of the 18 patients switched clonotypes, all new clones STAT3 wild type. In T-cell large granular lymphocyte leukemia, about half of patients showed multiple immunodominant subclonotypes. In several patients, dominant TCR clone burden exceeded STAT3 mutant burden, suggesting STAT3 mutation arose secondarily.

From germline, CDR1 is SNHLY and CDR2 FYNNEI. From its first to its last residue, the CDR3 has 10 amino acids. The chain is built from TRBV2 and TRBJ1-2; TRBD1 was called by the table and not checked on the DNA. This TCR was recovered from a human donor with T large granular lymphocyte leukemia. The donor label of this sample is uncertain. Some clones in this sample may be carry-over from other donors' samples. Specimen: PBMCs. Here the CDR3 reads CASQGGGAYG.